This entry describes one T cell receptor (beta chain). Sequenced by immunoSEQ multiplex PCR; TCRdb stores in-frame clones only, minus some. The profile shows over 130,000 clones, roughly 85% of them singletons. The data stem from a study of blood T cell repertoires in COVID-19. There are 15 residues in the CDR3. Germline V gene lookup returns CDR1 KGHDR and CDR2 SFDVKD. V shed 5 bases and J 6 bases; nucleotides not matched to a gene: 8. The TCR was taken from a man aged 65-85 years with acute or convalescent COVID-19. Sequenced sample: peripheral blood. This sequence joins TRBV24-1 and TRBJ1-2; 10 bases align to TRBD1. The CDR3 DNA is TGTGCCACCAGTGCGGGAGACAGGGGGCGAGATGGCTACACCTTC. This codes for CATSAGDRGRDGYTF.